The 29 T cell receptor beta chains below were found in one sample sequenced in a study of T-cell reconstitution after alpha-beta-depleted transplantation in children. Overall study results and limits: One year post-transplant, T-cell counts and diversity were largely derived from T cells produced anew.

No cognate antigen is known for these TCRs. Using unique molecular identifiers, the investigators prepared the TCRbeta library. Each CDR3 protein is one row after TCRdb ran MiXCR on the PCR reads. The repertoire includes around 300,000 distinct CDR3 sequences, nearly 8% of them detected once, and approximately 9.6% sits in the top ten. The input for sequencing was peripheral blood, taken 360 days after TCRalphabeta/CD19-depleted stem cell transplant. Every receptor here comes from a female patient under 10 years old who had a stem cell transplant for Fanconi anemia, so the T cells may come from the graft donor.

This sequence joins TRBV11-2 and TRBJ2-7, with 9 bases aligning to TRBD2. This CDR3 has 16 amino acids. CDR1 SGHAT and CDR2 FQNNGV come from the germline V gene. V shed 5 bases, J shed 2 bases, and the junction held 10 bases outside the gene matches. The CDR3 region is CASSTPFGGGAYEQYF. CDR3 DNA sequence: TGTGCCAGCAGCACACCTTTTGGCGGGGGGGCCTACGAGCAGTACTTC.

This clonotype was detected ten times or more. V is TRBV12-3 or TRBV12-4 and J is TRBJ2-7, with D possibly being TRBD1 (5 bases). V was clipped by 3 bases and J by 3 bases, with 12 bases between them. CDR3 length: 14 residues. CDR3 nucleotides: TGTGCCAGCAGTTTCAAGGGGAAGAGCTACGAGCAGTACTTC. Its protein is CASSFKGKSYEQYF.

This clonotype was seen ten or more times. The rearrangement links TRBV7-8 to TRBJ2-1; the D gene is possibly TRBD1 (6 bases). The CDR3 is 14 residues long. Germline V gene lookup returns CDR1 SGHVS and CDR2 FQNEAQ. Trimming shortened V by 3 bases and J by 7 bases, and 13 bases separated the two germline ends. The CDR3 reads CASSFSGEPNEQFF. The CDR3 DNA reads as TGTGCCAGCAGCTTTTCAGGGGAACCAAATGAGCAGTTCTTC.

In its sample, this clonotype was seen many times. The chain couples TRBV28 to TRBJ2-7, with 9 bases that match TRBD1. The CDR3 has 14 amino acids. V gave up 5 bases and J gave up 5 bases; unmatched junction bases: 7. The germline CDR1 and CDR2 sequences are MDHEN and SYDVKM. The CDR3 reads CASSPGQGSHEQYF. In DNA form, the CDR3 reads TGTGCCAGCAGTCCGGGACAGGGTTCCCACGAGCAGTACTTC.

This clonotype was seen a few times. V usage is TRBV19 and J usage is TRBJ2-3; 11 nucleotides match TRBD2. Germline CDR1 LNHDA, CDR2 SQIVND (reference sequence). The CDR3 is 15 residues long. V lost 7 bases to trimming and J lost 9 bases; unmatched junction nucleotides: 12. CDR3 in amino acids: CASTPLAGVVGTQYF. In DNA form, the CDR3 reads TGTGCCAGTACCCCACTAGCGGGGGTCGTCGGAACGCAGTATTTT.

Concerning this clonotype itself: This may stem from a read error, because a much larger clone lies one nucleotide away. This CDR3 is missing its conserved last phenylalanine or tryptophan, likely due to a read error. The V and J genes are TRBV15 and TRBJ1-4, with a possible D match to TRBD1 (5 bases). Germline V gene data show CDR1 as LNHNV and CDR2 as YYDKDF (reference sequence). The V gene lost 11 bases and the J gene lost 8 bases, with 9 bases spanning the gap. CDR3 length: 10 residues. The chain's CDR3 is CAAGEEKLFS. CDR3 sequence (DNA): TGTGCCGCGGGGGAGGAAAAACTGTTTTCT.

This sequence joins TRBV28 and TRBJ2-1, with TRBD1 matching 11 bases. The trim removed 3 bases at V and 13 bases at J, leaving 23 bases unmatched. The CDR3 runs to 19 residues. Germline V CDR1 and CDR2: MDHEN, SYDVKM. CDR3 sequence: CASSFGLGLGSGTGGTQFF. CDR3 coding DNA: TGTGCCAGCAGTTTTGGCCTCGGCCTCGGATCCGGGACAGGGGGGACTCAGTTCTTC. Based on the CDR3 plus reference TRBV28 and TRBJ2-1, the full variable domain is DVKVTQSSRYLVKRTGEKVFLECVQDMDHENMFWYRQDPGLGLRLIYFSYDVKMKEKGDIPEGYSVSREKKERFSLILESASTNQTSMYLCASSFGLGLGSGTGGTQFFGPGTRLTVL.

This clonotype was picked up a small number of times. The chain combines TRBV7-9 with TRBJ2-5; perhaps TRBD2 as D (6 bases). The CDR3 has 14 amino acids. Trimming removed 4 bases from V and 9 bases from J, with 18 bases in between. From germline, CDR1 is SEHNR and CDR2 FQNEAQ (reference sequence). CDR3 in amino acids: CASSSWASGGAQYF. The CDR3 nucleotides read TGTGCCAGCAGCTCCTGGGCAAGCGGAGGGGCCCAGTACTTC.

CDR3 coding DNA: TGTGCCAGCAGCTTAGGTCCCGGCAGGGCAGATGGCTACACCTTC. Protein: CASSLGPGRADGYTF. The chain joins TRBV7-2 to TRBJ1-2, with D possibly matching TRBD1 (5 bases). This CDR3 has 15 residues. CDR1 and CDR2 (germline): SGHTA, FQGNSA. Trimming took 1 base from V and 6 from J, leaving 15 bases between them.

This clonotype was seen ten or more times. The chain is built from TRBV7-9 and TRBJ2-3; D is perhaps TRBD1 (6 bases). V lost 5 bases, J lost 2 bases, and 14 bases lay in between. The length of the CDR3 is 15 residues. Germline loops: CDR1 SEHNR, CDR2 FQNEAQ (reference sequence). DNA of the CDR3: TGTGCCAGCAGCCTGCGACAGGTCCTCACAGATACGCAGTATTTT. It is translated as CASSLRQVLTDTQYF. The whole variable domain, remainder taken from reference TRBV7-9 and TRBJ2-3, is DTGVSQNPRHKITKRGQNVTFRCDPISEHNRLYWYRQTLGQGPEFLTYFQNEAQLEKSRLLSDRFSAERPKGSFSTLEIQRTEQGDSAMYLCASSLRQVLTDTQYFGPGTRLTVL.

V is TRBV5-1 and J is TRBJ2-5, with D perhaps matching TRBD1 (8 bases). Germline lookup yields CDR1 SGHRS and CDR2 YFSETQ. The CDR3 length is 15 residues. V was cut by 6 bases and J by 5 bases, with 20 bases left in between. CDR3 protein: CASTSLQQGGETQYF. The CDR3 DNA follows: TGCGCCAGCACCTCTTTACAACAGGGGGGGGAGACCCAGTACTTC.

In this sample, this clonotype turned up many times. The chain employs TRBV6-5 and TRBJ2-7; possibly TRBD2 for D (6 bases). V gave up 1 base and J gave up 0 bases, with 10 bases separating them. CDR1 and CDR2 (germline): MNHEY, SVGAGI. CDR3 length: 15 amino acids. The CDR3 nucleotides read TGTGCCAGCAGTTACTATGGGGGGAGCTCCTACGAGCAGTACTTC. Encoded protein: CASSYYGGSSYEQYF.

This clonotype was seen ten or more times. This chain connects TRBV20-1 to TRBJ1-2, with D possibly matching TRBD1 (5 bases). CDR3 size: 12 residues. V gave up 3 bases and J gave up 2 bases, with 7 bases separating them. The germline gives CDR1 DFQATT, CDR2 SNEGSKA (reference sequence). CDR3 sequence (DNA): TGCAGTGCTAGTCACAGGAACTATGGCTACACCTTC. Its translation is CSASHRNYGYTF.

The CDR3 reads CASSPYTGTGLSGANVLTF. CDR3 DNA sequence: TGTGCCAGCAGCCCGTACACCGGGACTGGGCTCTCTGGGGCCAACGTCCTGACTTTC. This chain links TRBV7-7 with TRBJ2-6; maybe TRBD2 (6 bases). Looked up from germline, CDR1 is SSHAT and CDR2 is FNYEAQ (reference sequence). The CDR3 has 19 residues. The V and J ends lost 5 bases and 0 bases respectively, with 20 bases between them.

This clonotype has a handful of counts. V is TRBV2 and J is TRBJ2-5; 10 nucleotides line up with TRBD2. The germline CDR1 and CDR2 sequences are SNHLY and FYNNEI. The CDR3 totals 17 residues. Trimming cost V 3 bases and J 2 bases; bases outside gene matches: 9. CDR3 sequence: CASSDMQLAGLQETQYF. The CDR3 nucleotides read TGTGCCAGCAGTGATATGCAACTAGCGGGGCTACAAGAGACCCAGTACTTC.

This clonotype was detected many times. This CDR3 reads CASSQSGGAPDTQYF. As DNA, the CDR3 is TGCGCCAGCAGCCAAAGCGGGGGGGCCCCAGATACGCAGTATTTT. The chain joins TRBV5-1 to TRBJ2-3; 10 nucleotides match TRBD2. Per the germline V gene, CDR1 is SGHRS and CDR2 is YFSETQ. Trimming cost V 4 bases and J 4 bases; bases outside gene matches: 6. The CDR3 covers 15 residues.

On this clonotype: A single base separates this from a much larger clone, so it may be a read error. V usage is TRBV28 and J usage is TRBJ1-6; the D gene is possibly TRBD1 (6 bases). The CDR3 is 18 residues long. The germline V gene encodes CDR1 MDHEN and CDR2 SYDVKM. V gave up 7 bases and J gave up 8 bases, with 27 bases separating them. CDR3 in amino acids: CASNPTIPGRGLYSPLHF. The CDR3 nucleotides are TGTGCCAGCAATCCAACTATTCCAGGGAGGGGGTTGTATTCACCCCTCCACTTT.

Ten or more counts support this clonotype. This chain links TRBV7-2 with TRBJ2-7; D call uncertain. Germline V CDR1 and CDR2: SGHTA, FQGNSA. The CDR3 spans 13 residues. The germline V and J ends were trimmed by 0 bases and 4 bases, with 7 bases remaining between them. The CDR3 nucleotides are TGTGCCAGCAGCTTAGCAGGCTGGTACGAGCAGTACTTC. Amino acid sequence: CASSLAGWYEQYF.

Many counts were recorded for this clonotype. The CDR3 sequence: CASSSGKSSTEAFF. The CDR3 DNA reads as TGTGCCAGCAGTTCAGGGAAGTCTAGCACTGAAGCTTTCTTT. The chain couples TRBV6-5 to TRBJ1-1; TRBD1 might be the D (5 bases). The CDR3 loop spans 14 amino acids. V was shortened by 4 bases and J by 4 bases, with 13 bases between the two germline ends. The germline gives CDR1 MNHEY, CDR2 SVGAGI.

This clonotype was counted many times. The gene calls are TRBV4-3 and TRBJ1-2; unclear D gene. V lost 0 bases and J 6 bases, leaving 17 bases between the germline ends. The germline CDR1 and CDR2 sequences are LGHNA and YSLEER. The CDR3 is 16 amino acids. The CDR3 loop reads CASSQDTSGTTDGYTF. DNA of the CDR3: TGCGCCAGCAGCCAAGATACTTCAGGAACGACGGATGGCTACACCTTC.

This clonotype has a count of ten or more. This chain uses TRBV4-2 with TRBJ2-1, with 7 bases lining up with TRBD2. The CDR3 length is 16 residues. V lost 2 bases, J lost 1 base, and 5 bases stayed unmatched. The germline gives CDR1 LGHNA, CDR2 YNFKEQ. Here the CDR3 DNA reads TGTGCCAGCAGCCAACAACCTAGCGGATCCTACAATGAGCAGTTCTTC. Translated: CASSQQPSGSYNEQFF.

This clonotype has just a few counts. The V and J genes are TRBV28 and TRBJ2-5; 10 bases fit TRBD2. Trimming cost V 2 bases and J 5 bases; bases outside gene matches: 8. Germline V gives CDR1 MDHEN, CDR2 SYDVKM. This CDR3 comprises 16 residues. This CDR3 reads CASSLILAGELETQYF. The DNA of the CDR3 is TGTGCCAGCAGTTTAATCCTAGCGGGAGAGTTGGAGACCCAGTACTTC. The full variable domain, its missing parts supplied by reference TRBV28 and TRBJ2-5, is DVKVTQSSRYLVKRTGEKVFLECVQDMDHENMFWYRQDPGLGLRLIYFSYDVKMKEKGDIPEGYSVSREKKERFSLILESASTNQTSMYLCASSLILAGELETQYFGPGTRLLVL.

This clonotype was found a few times. V and J are TRBV6-2 or TRBV6-3 and TRBJ2-5; weak D call: TRBD2 (5 bases). Germline-derived CDR1 and CDR2 are MNHEY and SVGEGT. Trimming took 1 base from V and 2 from J, leaving 8 bases between them. This CDR3 is 14 amino acids long. The DNA for the CDR3 is TGTGCCAGCAGTTACTTTAGCGAGCAAGAGACCCAGTACTTC. Translated: CASSYFSEQETQYF.

This clonotype was seen many times. The chain employs TRBV12-3 or TRBV12-4 and TRBJ1-1, with a weak D call TRBD1 (6 bases). V was clipped by 4 bases and J by 3 bases, with 12 bases between them. This CDR3 has 14 amino acids. The CDR3 region is CASSSRTEYTEAFF. CDR3 coding DNA: TGTGCCAGCAGTTCTAGGACAGAATACACTGAAGCTTTCTTT.

V is TRBV2 and J is TRBJ2-1; D is possibly TRBD2 (6 bases). The CDR3 is 16 residues long. Germline V CDR1 and CDR2: SNHLY, FYNNEI. V lost 2 bases and J 0 bases, leaving 11 bases between the germline ends. The CDR3 protein is CASSESLAISYNEQFF. For the CDR3, the DNA is TGTGCCAGCAGTGAATCTCTAGCGATCTCCTACAATGAGCAGTTCTTC.

V gene TRBV6-4 combines with J gene TRBJ1-6; D remains unclear. Germline assignment: CDR1 MRHNA and CDR2 SNTAGT. CDR3 size: 18 residues. V dropped 5 bases and J dropped 0 bases, with 17 bases sitting between them. The CDR3 here is CASSRLPPGSSYNSPLHF. CDR3 bases: TGTGCCAGCAGTCGGCTGCCGCCGGGGAGCTCCTATAATTCACCCCTCCACTTT.

This clonotype was seen more than once but under ten times. The chain employs TRBV7-8 and TRBJ2-2; D is possibly TRBD2 (5 bases). Trimming took 7 bases from V and 7 from J, leaving 19 bases between them. The CDR3 runs 15 residues. Germline CDR1 reads SGHVS; CDR2 reads FQNEAQ. In DNA, the CDR3 is TGTGCCAGCATCCCCTATTCGGGAAGGGTCGGGGAGCTGTTTTTT. Its translation is CASIPYSGRVGELFF.

The V call is TRBV11-2, the J call TRBJ1-1; TRBD1 matches at 7 bases. Germline V CDR1 and CDR2: SGHAT, FQNNGV. CDR3 length equals 14 residues. Trimming cost V 5 bases and J 1 base; bases outside gene matches: 4. The CDR3, as DNA: TGTGCCAGCAGCCTTCGGACAGGGAACACTGAAGCTTTCTTT. Residues: CASSLRTGNTEAFF.

The chain couples TRBV9 to TRBJ2-2, with 9 bases matching TRBD2. The trim removed 0 bases at V and 3 bases at J, leaving 3 bases unmatched. This CDR3 is built from 16 residues. Germline V CDR1 and CDR2: SGDLS, YYNGEE. CDR3 protein: CASSVVAGVDTGELFF. In DNA, the CDR3 is TGTGCCAGCAGCGTAGTAGCGGGGGTAGACACCGGGGAGCTGTTTTTT.